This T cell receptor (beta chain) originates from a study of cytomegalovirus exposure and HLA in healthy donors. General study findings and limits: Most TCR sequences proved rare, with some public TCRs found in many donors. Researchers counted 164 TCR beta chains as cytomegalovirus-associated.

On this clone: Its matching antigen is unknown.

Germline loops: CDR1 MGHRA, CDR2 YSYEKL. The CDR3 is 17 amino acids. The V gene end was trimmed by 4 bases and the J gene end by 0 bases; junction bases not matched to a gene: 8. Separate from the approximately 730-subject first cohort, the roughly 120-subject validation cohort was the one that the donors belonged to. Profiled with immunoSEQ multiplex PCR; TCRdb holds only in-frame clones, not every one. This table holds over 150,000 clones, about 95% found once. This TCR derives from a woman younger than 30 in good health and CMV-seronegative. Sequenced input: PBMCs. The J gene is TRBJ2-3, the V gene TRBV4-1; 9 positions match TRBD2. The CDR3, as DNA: TGCGCCAGCAGCCTGGGTATAGCGGGGGTTAGCACAGATACGCAGTATTTT. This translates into CASSLGIAGVSTDTQYF.